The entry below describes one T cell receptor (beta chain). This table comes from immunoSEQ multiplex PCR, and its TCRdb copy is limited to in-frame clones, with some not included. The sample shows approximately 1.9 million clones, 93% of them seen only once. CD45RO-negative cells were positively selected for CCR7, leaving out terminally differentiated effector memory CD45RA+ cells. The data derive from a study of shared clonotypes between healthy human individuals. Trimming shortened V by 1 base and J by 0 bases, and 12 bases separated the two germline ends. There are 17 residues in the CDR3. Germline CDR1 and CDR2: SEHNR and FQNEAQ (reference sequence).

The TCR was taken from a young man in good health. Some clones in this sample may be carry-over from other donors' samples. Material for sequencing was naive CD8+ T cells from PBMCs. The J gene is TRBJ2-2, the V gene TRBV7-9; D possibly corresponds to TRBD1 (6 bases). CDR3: CASSLDLNRANTGELFF. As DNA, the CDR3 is TGTGCCAGCAGCTTAGATCTAAACAGGGCGAACACCGGGGAGCTGTTTTTT.